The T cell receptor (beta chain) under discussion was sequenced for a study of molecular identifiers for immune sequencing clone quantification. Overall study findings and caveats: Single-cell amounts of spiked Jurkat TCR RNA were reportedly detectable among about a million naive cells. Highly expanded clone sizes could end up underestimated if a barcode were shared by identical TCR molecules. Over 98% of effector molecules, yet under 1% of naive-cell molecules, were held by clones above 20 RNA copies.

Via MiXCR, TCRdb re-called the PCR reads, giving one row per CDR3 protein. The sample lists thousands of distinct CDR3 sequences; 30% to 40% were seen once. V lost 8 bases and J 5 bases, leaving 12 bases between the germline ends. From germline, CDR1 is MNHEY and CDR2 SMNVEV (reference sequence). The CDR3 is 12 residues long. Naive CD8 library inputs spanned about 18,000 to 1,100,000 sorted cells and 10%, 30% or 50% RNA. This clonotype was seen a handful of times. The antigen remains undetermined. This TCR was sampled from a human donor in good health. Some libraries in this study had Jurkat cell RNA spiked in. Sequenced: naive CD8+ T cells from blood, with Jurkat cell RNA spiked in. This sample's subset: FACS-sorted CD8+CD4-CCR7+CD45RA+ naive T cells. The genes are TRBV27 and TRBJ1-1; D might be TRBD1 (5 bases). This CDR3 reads CASVQGATEAFF. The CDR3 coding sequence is TGTGCCAGCGTCCAGGGTGCGACTGAAGCTTTCTTT.